Below, 31 T cell receptor beta chains from the same sample are listed, as sequenced in a study of T cell clonality in common variable immunodeficiency. Only in-frame clones appear in the TCRdb table, and some are missing; sequencing was by immunoSEQ multiplex PCR. Altogether approximately 44,000 clones were found in the sample, and no singletons occur. The sequenced sample was peripheral blood mononuclear cells. These TCRs come from a person aged 18 to 75 in good health.

This clone was recorded at least ten times. The read terminates 3 residues ahead of where the CDR3 ends, so the germline J gene completes it. The V call is TRBV7-9, the J call TRBJ1-1; 8 bases agree with TRBD1. The trim removed 4 bases at V and 3 bases at J, leaving 4 bases unmatched. The CDR3 covers 14 residues. Germline loops: CDR1 SEHNR, CDR2 FQNEAQ (reference sequence). The CDR3 DNA, read in part, is TGTGCCAGCAGCTCATGGACAGGGCACACTGAA. Its protein product is CASSSWTGHTE. The whole CDR3 sequence reads CASSSWTGHTEAFF.

This clone was seen a few times. The sequenced CDR3 bases are TGTGCCAGCAGTTCTAGCGGCGAGTACAATGAG. Its translation is CASSSSGEYNE. The entire CDR3 sequence reads CASSSSGEYNEQFF. V usage is TRBV7-9 and J usage is TRBJ2-1; 7 bases match TRBD2. The read terminates 3 residues ahead of where the CDR3 ends, so the germline J gene completes it. CDR1 is SEHNR, CDR2 FQNEAQ, per germline (reference sequence). Germline trimming cut 6 bases from V and 4 bases from J; bases unmatched to any gene: 6. This CDR3 is built from 14 residues. Variable domain in full (rest from reference TRBV7-9 and TRBJ2-1): DTGVSQNPRHKITKRGQNVTFRCDPISEHNRLYWYRQTLGQGPEFLTYFQNEAQLEKSRLLSDRFSAERPKGSFSTLEIQRTEQGDSAMYLCASSSSGEYNEQFFGPGTRLTVL.

This clone has ten or more counts. From the germline J gene comes the end of the CDR3, since the read stops 3 residues before it. J is TRBJ2-5 and V is TRBV5-4, with D perhaps matching TRBD1 (5 bases). The V and J ends lost 2 bases and 3 bases respectively, with 8 bases between them. CDR1 SGHNT and CDR2 YYREEE come from the germline V gene (reference sequence). This CDR3 has 13 amino acids. CDR3 DNA, as far as it was read: TGTGCCAGCAGCTTCAAAGGGGAAGAGACC. Translating gives CASSFKGEET. The CDR3 as a whole reads CASSFKGEETQYF.

This clone was counted ten times or more. The read ends 3 residues early relative to the CDR3; the germline J gene fills the gap. The rearrangement uses TRBV5-1 and TRBJ1-5; 7 nucleotides line up with TRBD1. Per germline, CDR1 SGHRS and CDR2 YFSETQ. V lost 0 bases, J lost 5 bases, and 11 bases stayed unmatched. This CDR3 is 17 amino acids long. CDR3 residues: CASSLVPGGSWDQPQHF. Partial CDR3 DNA: TGCGCCAGCAGCTTGGTTCCAGGGGGTTCATGGGATCAGCCC.

This clone was recorded at least ten times. The missing CDR3 end, 3 residues past where the read stops, is filled in from the germline J gene. This chain links TRBV7-6 with TRBJ2-5; D gene uncertain. Trimming stripped 2 bases from V and 0 bases from J, with 10 bases between. There are 15 residues in the CDR3. The germline gives CDR1 SGHVS, CDR2 FNYEAQ. The DNA read from the CDR3 is TGTGCCAGCAGCTTAAGTGGGCAAAACCAAGAGACC. This sequence encodes CASSLSGQNQET. The entire CDR3 sequence reads CASSLSGQNQETQYF. Full variable domain (remainder filled in from reference TRBV7-6 and TRBJ2-5): GAGVSQSPRYKVTKRGQDVALRCDPISGHVSLYWYRQALGQGPEFLTYFNYEAQQDKSGLPNDRFSAERPEGSISTLTIQRTEQRDSAMYRCASSLSGQNQETQYFGPGTRLLVL.

This clone came up many times. With the read ending 3 residues before the CDR3 end, the germline J gene is used to fill in that end. This chain connects TRBV7-2 to TRBJ1-5; tentatively, D is TRBD1 (6 bases). V was trimmed by 5 bases and J by 3 bases, leaving 14 bases between them. The CDR3 has 15 amino acids. Germline assignment: CDR1 SGHTA and CDR2 FQGNSA. The CDR3 spells CASSTHRAPNQPQHF. CDR3 DNA, as far as it was read: TGTGCCAGCAGCACCCACAGGGCTCCCAATCAGCCC.

This clone was seen a few times. At one boundary the junction diverges from the germline segment, which might be a read error. The read gets to within 3 residues of the CDR3 end, and the germline J gene fills in the rest. The sample carries other DNA sequences with the same CDR3. The chain joins TRBV6-2 or TRBV6-3 to TRBJ2-1, with D perhaps TRBD1 or TRBD2 (5 bases each). The CDR3 has 15 amino acids. Germline V gives CDR1 MNHEY, CDR2 SVGEGT. CDR3 amino acids: CASSYGVRVGNEQFF. The CDR3 bases that were read are TGCGCCAGCAGTTACGGGGTCAGGGTGGGGAATGAG.

Many counts were recorded for this clone. Read sequence stops 3 residues before the CDR3 end, and the germline J gene provides the missing end. V gene TRBV30 combines with J gene TRBJ2-3; possible D gene TRBD1, 6 bases. Trimming removed 0 bases at V and 0 bases at J, with 22 bases between. Per germline, CDR1 GTSNPN and CDR2 SVGIG (reference sequence). There are 19 residues in the CDR3. The DNA read from the CDR3 is TGTGCCTGGAGTGTACGTTCGGGCAGGGGATATTCTAGCACAGATACG. Translating gives CAWSVRSGRGYSSTDT. The CDR3 in its entirety is CAWSVRSGRGYSSTDTQYF.

This clone came up a few times. The read ends 3 residues early relative to the CDR3; the germline J gene fills the gap. V usage is TRBV7-6 and J usage is TRBJ1-5; perhaps TRBD1 as D (5 bases). The V gene lost 4 bases and the J gene lost 6 bases, with 10 bases spanning the gap. The germline gives CDR1 SGHVS, CDR2 FNYEAQ. The CDR3 totals 13 residues. CDR3 DNA, as far as it was read: TGTGCCAGCAGCTCGGGGGGGGGTCAGCCC. Its protein product is CASSSGGGQP. The whole CDR3 sequence reads CASSSGGGQPQHF.

This clone was observed at least ten times. The sequence runs out 3 residues before the end of the CDR3; the remainder is reconstructed from the germline J gene. V is TRBV23-1 and J is TRBJ1-6, with D maybe TRBD1 (5 bases). TRBV23-1 is given ORF status, its function remaining uncertain. V was cut by 8 bases and J by 8 bases, with 19 bases left in between. This CDR3 comprises 15 residues. CDR3 protein: CASSKARPGDSPLHF. The sequenced part of the CDR3 DNA is TGCGCCAGCTCTAAGGCTAGGCCGGGGGATTCACCC.

This clone was counted ten times or more. The read ends 3 residues before the CDR3 terminus; that terminus is restored from the germline J gene. This rearrangement joins TRBV7-3 to TRBJ2-5, with D perhaps TRBD1 (6 bases). Trimming removed 2 bases from V and 4 bases from J, with 8 bases in between. From germline, CDR1 is SGHTA and CDR2 FQGTGA. CDR3 length equals 13 residues. The CDR3 bases that were read are TGTGCCAGCAGCTTATCAGGGGTAGAGACC. It encodes CASSLSGVET. The entire CDR3 reads CASSLSGVETQYF.

As regards this clone: The read finishes 3 residues shy of the CDR3 end, and the germline J gene is used to complete it. This sequence joins TRBV7-6 and TRBJ1-1, with D maybe TRBD1 (6 bases). CDR3 length: 17 residues. V lost 6 bases and J 6 bases, leaving 26 bases between the germline ends. Germline V CDR1 and CDR2: SGHVS, FNYEAQ. The chain's CDR3 is CASSPVQGQFPVSEAFF. CDR3 DNA, as far as it was read: TGTGCCAGCAGTCCCGTACAGGGTCAGTTTCCCGTCTCTGAA. The whole variable domain, filled in from reference TRBV7-6 and TRBJ1-1, reads GAGVSQSPRYKVTKRGQDVALRCDPISGHVSLYWYRQALGQGPEFLTYFNYEAQQDKSGLPNDRFSAERPEGSISTLTIQRTEQRDSAMYRCASSPVQGQFPVSEAFFGQGTRLTVV.

In its sample, this clone was seen many times. Sequencing ends 3 residues short of the CDR3 end; the germline J gene provides the rest. V gene TRBV7-6 combines with J gene TRBJ2-2, with D possibly TRBD1 on 5 matching bases. Germline values: CDR1 SGHVS, CDR2 FNYEAQ. V lost 2 bases and J lost 5, with 15 bases in between. The CDR3 is 16 residues long. The CDR3 DNA, read in part, is TGTGCCAGCAGCTTAAACCCGACAGCAAATACCGGGGAG. Protein: CASSLNPTANTGE. The whole CDR3 protein is CASSLNPTANTGELFF.

A note on this clone: The sequenced fragment ends 3 residues before the CDR3 boundary, so the rest is inferred from the germline J gene. V usage is TRBV18 and J usage is TRBJ2-2; a possible D gene is TRBD2 (5 bases). The CDR3 contains 15 residues. CDR1 is KGHSH and CDR2 is LQKENI in the germline V gene. Trimming removed 4 bases from V and 0 bases from J, with 9 bases in between. CDR3 protein: CASSRRTANTGELFF. The CDR3 DNA, read in part, is TGTGCCAGCTCACGGCGGACTGCGAACACCGGGGAG.

This clone was counted many times. The read finishes 3 residues shy of the CDR3 end, and the germline J gene is used to complete it. The chain links TRBV13 to TRBJ1-1, with D possibly being TRBD1 (5 bases). CDR3 length: 15 residues. Germline CDR1 is PRHDT and CDR2 is FYEKMQ (reference sequence). V dropped 0 bases and J dropped 1 base, with 9 bases sitting between them. The part of the CDR3 DNA that was read is TGTGCCAGCAGCTTAGGAGGGGAGGAGAACACTGAA. The encoded protein is CASSLGGEENTE. The full CDR3 protein is CASSLGGEENTEAFF.

About this clone itself: The CDR3 end lies 3 residues beyond the end of the read and is filled in from the germline J gene. The chain has TRBV7-9 and TRBJ2-1; D is uncertain. CDR3 length: 15 residues. Looked up from germline, CDR1 is SEHNR and CDR2 is FQNEAQ (reference sequence). V lost 4 bases and J lost 2, with 12 bases in between. The CDR3 spells CASSSAGTAYNEQFF. The CDR3 bases that were read are TGTGCCAGCAGCTCCGCAGGTACTGCCTACAATGAG.

This clone was seen repeatedly, ten times or more. This CDR3 reads CASSLAKGGYTF. The CDR3 bases that were read are TGTGCCAGCAGTTTAGCAAAGGGGGGG. V is TRBV12-3 or TRBV12-4 and J is TRBJ1-2, with D perhaps TRBD1 (6 bases). The sequence runs out 3 residues before the end of the CDR3; the remainder is reconstructed from the germline J gene. CDR3 size: 12 residues.

This clone was seen ten or more times. CDR3 residues: CAWSVAGGETQYF. CDR3 bases read: TGTGCCTGGAGTGTGGCAGGAGGAGAGACC. This sequence joins TRBV30 and TRBJ2-5; TRBD2 might be the D (5 bases). The read is 3 residues too short to cover the CDR3 end, so that end is filled in from the germline J gene. This CDR3 comprises 13 residues. CDR1 and CDR2 from the germline V gene are GTSNPN and SVGIG (reference sequence). The germline V and J ends were trimmed by 0 bases and 4 bases, with 9 bases remaining between them.

As to this clone: The CDR3 end is not reached by the read, which stops 3 residues before it; the germline J gene fills it in. The chain couples TRBV7-2 to TRBJ2-3, with D maybe TRBD2 (6 bases). The CDR3 sequence is 15 residues long. V lost 5 bases to trimming and J lost 1 base, with 13 bases between them. The germline gives CDR1 SGHTA, CDR2 FQGNSA. The sequenced CDR3 bases are TGTGCCAGCAGCCGGGACTCAGGAGGCACAGATACG. As protein: CASSRDSGGTDT. The complete CDR3 reads CASSRDSGGTDTQYF. The variable domain in full, completed from reference TRBV7-2 and TRBJ2-3, reads GAGVSQSPSNKVTEKGKDVELRCDPISGHTALYWYRQSLGQGLEFLIYFQGNSAPDKSGLPSDRFSAERTGGSVSTLTIQRTQQEDSAVYLCASSRDSGGTDTQYFGPGTRLTVL.

A word on this clone: Sequencing ends 3 residues short of the CDR3 end; the germline J gene provides the rest. The chain links TRBV7-9 to TRBJ1-1; D unresolved. The CDR3 is 10 residues long. Germline CDR1 SEHNR, CDR2 FQNEAQ (reference sequence). This CDR3 reads CASMGVQAFF. The sequenced part of the CDR3 DNA is TGTGCCAGCATGGGCGTGCAA.

This clone has only a few counts. The read ends 3 residues early relative to the CDR3; the germline J gene fills the gap. The J gene is TRBJ2-4, the V gene TRBV30; no definite D call. This CDR3 is built from 12 residues. Per the germline V gene, CDR1 is GTSNPN and CDR2 is SVGIG (reference sequence). The part of the CDR3 DNA that was read is TGTGCCTGGAGTGGAGGCTCTTATGGT. Residues: CAWSGGSYG. In full, the CDR3 is CAWSGGSYGQYF.

This clone was seen repeatedly, ten times or more. The read stops 3 residues short of the end of the CDR3; the missing end is completed from the germline J gene. The chain couples TRBV5-4 to TRBJ2-7; the match to TRBD1 covers 10 bases. CDR3 size: 14 residues. Germline values: CDR1 SGHNT, CDR2 YYREEE (reference sequence). Trimming at V came to 4 bases and at J to 3 bases, leaving 4 bases not matched to a gene. The CDR3 DNA, read in part, is TGTGCCAGCAGCCCCGGGACAGGGGACTACGAG. It yields the protein CASSPGTGDYE. The complete CDR3 reads CASSPGTGDYEQYF.

As concerns this clone: The read halts 3 residues ahead of the CDR3 end, with the missing end drawn from the germline J gene. The V gene is TRBV7-2, the J gene TRBJ1-2; D is perhaps TRBD1 (5 bases). There are 12 residues in the CDR3. Germline V gives CDR1 SGHTA, CDR2 FQGNSA. The sequenced CDR3 bases are TGTGCCAGCAGCATCAGGGACTACGAC. Its translation: CASSIRDYD. The CDR3 reads in full as CASSIRDYDYTF.

This clone was seen repeatedly, ten times or more. The read terminates 3 residues ahead of where the CDR3 ends, so the germline J gene completes it. J is TRBJ2-3 and V is TRBV20-1, with TRBD2 matching over 8 bases. The V gene end was trimmed by 0 bases and the J gene end by 2 bases; junction bases not matched to a gene: 4. This CDR3 is built from 15 residues. CDR1 is DFQATT, CDR2 SNEGSKA, per germline (reference sequence). Partial CDR3 DNA: TGCAGTGCTAGAGAGGGAGCGGGGGACACAGATACG. Its translation is CSAREGAGDTDT. The CDR3 as a whole reads CSAREGAGDTDTQYF.

This clone turned up a few times. The covered CDR3 bases are TGTGCCAGCAGTGAAGCTCGCGGATTCTCCTATAATTCACCG. Its protein is CASSEARGFSYNSP. The full CDR3 protein reads CASSEARGFSYNSPLFF. This rearrangement joins TRBV6-1 to TRBJ2-2, with unresolved D. The missing CDR3 end, 3 residues past where the read stops, is filled in from the germline J gene. The CDR3 extends over 17 amino acids. Per germline, CDR1 MNHNS and CDR2 SASEGT.

The sample holds many counts of this clone. The read ends 3 residues early relative to the CDR3; the germline J gene fills the gap. The chain joins TRBV19 to TRBJ2-3; 9 bases align to TRBD1. Germline V CDR1 and CDR2: LNHDA, SQIVND (reference sequence). Trimming removed 3 bases from V and 2 bases from J; junction bases left unmatched: 3. There are 15 residues in the CDR3. The CDR3 DNA, read in part, is TGTGCCAGTAGTATTGGGACAGGGACCACAGATACG. It codes for CASSIGTGTTDT. The full CDR3 sequence reads CASSIGTGTTDTQYF.

Ten or more counts support this clone. The read ends 3 residues early relative to the CDR3; the germline J gene fills the gap. This chain connects TRBV12-3 or TRBV12-4 to TRBJ2-1; 14 bases are shared with TRBD2. V lost 6 bases to trimming and J lost 7 bases; unmatched junction nucleotides: 5. The CDR3 covers 15 residues. CDR3 sequence reads: CASRQGLAGENEQFF. The sequenced part of the CDR3 DNA is TGTGCCAGCAGACAGGGACTAGCGGGAGAAAATGAG.

This clone has a count of ten or more. Sequencing ends 3 residues short of the CDR3 end; the germline J gene provides the rest. This chain joins TRBV2 and TRBJ2-5; 9 bases fit TRBD1. V gave up 6 bases and J gave up 5 bases; unmatched junction bases: 7. CDR1 SNHLY and CDR2 FYNNEI come from the germline V gene. CDR3 length: 14 amino acids. The CDR3 bases that were read are TGTGCCAGCAGGGCCACAGGGGGCCGGGAGACC. Protein: CASRATGGRET. The whole CDR3 region reads CASRATGGRETQYF.

This clone was seen many times. Read coverage stops 3 residues before the CDR3 terminus; the germline J gene supplies the remainder. The V and J genes are TRBV2 and TRBJ2-3; TRBD2 might be the D (5 bases). The ends were cut back, 4 bases at V and 4 bases at J, with 12 bases in the middle. The CDR3 length is 14 residues. Germline lookup yields CDR1 SNHLY and CDR2 FYNNEI. The CDR3 sequence: CASSGTTRADTQYF. CDR3 bases read: TGTGCCAGCAGTGGTACAACGAGGGCAGATACG.

Ten or more counts support this clone. The sequenced fragment ends 3 residues before the CDR3 boundary, so the rest is inferred from the germline J gene. This rearrangement joins TRBV19 to TRBJ2-3; 10 bases agree with TRBD2. The CDR3 runs to 15 residues. Germline V gene lookup returns CDR1 LNHDA and CDR2 SQIVND (reference sequence). CDR3 DNA, as far as it was read: TGTGCCAGTAGTAGAAGCGGGAGGGCCCAGGACACG. Amino acids: CASSRSGRAQDT. In full, the CDR3 reads CASSRSGRAQDTQYF.

The sample holds many counts of this clone. Read sequence stops 3 residues before the CDR3 end, and the germline J gene provides the missing end. J is TRBJ2-2 and V is TRBV7-8; 9 nucleotides agree with TRBD2. Per germline, CDR1 SGHVS and CDR2 FQNEAQ. V lost 1 base, J lost 5 bases, and 8 bases stayed unmatched. This CDR3 is 17 amino acids long. Partial CDR3 DNA: TGTGCCAGCAGCTTAGTGTTAGCGGGAGCCGGAACCGGGGAG. This codes for CASSLVLAGAGTGE. The full CDR3 protein reads CASSLVLAGAGTGELFF.